This passage covers 15 T cell receptor beta chains from one sample sequenced in a study of graft-versus-host responses after intestinal transplantation. The table came from immunoSEQ multiplex PCR; TCRdb's copy has only in-frame clones and leaves some out. The data show over 65,000 clones, more than 85% seen once. Their specific antigens are unknown. The sample here was unstimulated CD8+ T cells sorted from spleen or lymph node cells, taken before transplant. These receptors were obtained from a human donor who was the organ donor for an intestinal transplant.

The genes are TRBV6-5 and TRBJ1-1; the D is unclear. The CDR3 has 14 residues. V was trimmed by 2 bases and J by 1 base, leaving 8 bases between them. Germline assignment: CDR1 MNHEY and CDR2 SVGAGI. The CDR3 loop is CASSYGGRNTEAFF. CDR3 coding DNA: TGTGCCAGCAGTTACGGAGGGAGGAACACTGAAGCTTTCTTT.

Points on this clone: The junction departs from germline at one end; a sequencing error may be responsible. This chain connects TRBV27 to TRBJ1-2; 8 nucleotides match TRBD1. The CDR3 is 14 residues long. The germline V gene has CDR1 MNHEY and CDR2 SMNVEV (reference sequence). The CDR3: CASSTLKGTGGYAF. DNA for the CDR3: TGTGCCAGCAGTACCCTTAAGGGGACAGGAGGCTACGCCTTC.

The chain has TRBV7-6 and TRBJ2-1; 9 nucleotides line up with TRBD1. This CDR3 spans 15 amino acids. With V trimmed by 2 bases and J by 4 bases, 3 bases remained unmatched. Germline assignment: CDR1 SGHVS and CDR2 FNYEAQ. This chain's CDR3 is CASSLTGGDYNEQFF. The CDR3 DNA reads TGTGCCAGCAGCTTAACAGGGGGCGATTACAATGAGCAGTTCTTC.

The chain links TRBV11-1 to TRBJ2-7, with D unresolved. CDR1 is SGHAT and CDR2 is FQDESV in the germline V gene (reference sequence). V was clipped by 2 bases and J by 2 bases, with 13 bases between them. This CDR3 is built from 15 residues. The CDR3 is CASSLKRHTPYEQYF. CDR3 DNA: TGTGCCAGCAGCTTAAAAAGACACACCCCCTACGAGCAGTACTTC. Together with reference TRBV11-1 and TRBJ2-7, the CDR3 gives the full variable domain: EAEVAQSPRYKITEKSQAVAFWCDPISGHATLYWYRQILGQGPELLVQFQDESVVDDSQLPKDRFSAERLKGVDSTLKIQPAELGDSAMYLCASSLKRHTPYEQYFGPGTRLTVT.

The chain has TRBV6-1 and TRBJ1-5; D gene ambiguous. V lost 6 bases, J lost 0 bases, and 6 bases lay in between. The CDR3 has 13 amino acids. Germline lookup yields CDR1 MNHNS and CDR2 SASEGT. The CDR3 is CASSQVSNQPQHF. Written as DNA, the CDR3 is TGTGCCAGCAGCCAGGTTAGCAATCAGCCCCAGCATTTT.

V gene TRBV29-1 combines with J gene TRBJ1-6; no clear D. V lost 6 bases and J lost 7, with 10 bases in between. Per the germline V gene, CDR1 is SQVTM and CDR2 is ANQGSEA. The CDR3 has 12 amino acids. CDR3 nucleotide sequence: TGCAGCGTAGTTATAAAAAATTCACCCCTCCACTTT. Its translation is CSVVIKNSPLHF.

V and J are TRBV5-1 and TRBJ2-3, with a possible D match to TRBD2 (6 bases). Trimming took off 6 bases at V and 5 bases at J, with 19 bases between the two ends. The germline gives CDR1 SGHRS, CDR2 YFSETQ. The CDR3 is 15 amino acids. CDR3 loop: CASTPVSGWEDTQYF. The CDR3 nucleotides read TGCGCCAGCACCCCGGTTAGCGGTTGGGAAGATACGCAGTATTTT.

This clone has just one count. This rearrangement joins TRBV2 to TRBJ1-5, with TRBD1 matching 9 bases. J lost 3 bases, V lost 7 bases, and 7 bases had no gene match. CDR3 size: 15 residues. Germline V gives CDR1 SNHLY, CDR2 FYNNEI. CDR3 region: CASNPGQGDNQPQHF. The CDR3 bases are TGTGCCAGCAACCCGGGACAGGGAGACAATCAGCCCCAGCATTTT.

V is TRBV9 and J is TRBJ1-2; no firm D call. CDR3 length: 14 residues. Germline assignment: CDR1 SGDLS and CDR2 YYNGEE. Deletions cut 7 bases from V and 1 base from J, with 14 bases between. The CDR3 sequence: CASGSLDFNYGYTF. For the CDR3, the DNA is TGTGCCAGCGGATCTTTGGATTTTAACTATGGCTACACCTTC.

The chain is built from TRBV7-9 and TRBJ2-1, with TRBD2 as a possible D gene (6 bases). In germline, CDR1 is SEHNR, CDR2 FQNEAQ (reference sequence). The CDR3 spans 13 residues. The V end was cut by 5 bases, the J end by 5 bases, with 10 bases between. The DNA of the CDR3 is TGTGCCAGCAGCCGGGGACTGAACAATGAGCAGTTCTTC. It is translated as CASSRGLNNEQFF.

V usage is TRBV27 and J usage is TRBJ1-4; 8 positions agree with TRBD1. Germline-derived CDR1 and CDR2 are MNHEY and SMNVEV (reference sequence). This CDR3 spans 15 amino acids. V was clipped by 5 bases and J by 7 bases; unmatched bases: 9. CDR3 sequence (DNA): TGTGCCAGCAGTGAGGACAGGGCGGGGAGTGAAAAACTGTTTTTT. Amino acids: CASSEDRAGSEKLFF.

The chain combines TRBV5-1 with TRBJ1-2; no reliable D call. The germline CDR1 and CDR2 sequences are SGHRS and YFSETQ. The CDR3 extends over 14 amino acids. V was clipped by 4 bases and J by 4 bases, with 14 bases between them. CDR3: CASSPATNPYGYTF. The CDR3, as DNA: TGCGCCAGCAGCCCGGCAACAAACCCCTATGGCTACACCTTC.

The V gene is TRBV6-5, the J gene TRBJ2-3; D perhaps matches TRBD2 (6 bases). The V gene's germline CDR1 is MNHEY and CDR2 SVGAGI. Trimming left V 4 bases short and J 1 base short, with 9 bases between. This CDR3 region has 14 residues. Here the CDR3 reads CASSLAEGTDTQYF. CDR3 DNA sequence: TGTGCCAGCAGTTTAGCGGAGGGCACAGATACGCAGTATTTT.

The chain is built from TRBV9 and TRBJ1-3; weak D call: TRBD1 (5 bases). Trimming cost V 0 bases and J 9 bases, with 7 bases left between them. The CDR3 length is 12 residues. Germline V gene data show CDR1 as SGDLS and CDR2 as YYNGEE. This CDR3 reads CASSVGGGTIYF. The DNA for the CDR3 is TGTGCCAGCAGCGTAGGTGGGGGCACCATATATTTT. Looking up the rest from reference TRBV9 and TRBJ1-3 gives the full variable domain: DSGVTQTPKHLITATGQRVTLRCSPRSGDLSVYWYQQSLDQGLQFLIQYYNGEERAKGNILERFSAQQFPDLHSELNLSSLELGDSALYFCASSVGGGTIYFGEGSWLTVV.

The chain carries TRBV10-2 and TRBJ1-1, with D possibly being TRBD1 (5 bases). This CDR3 contains 14 residues. Trimming took 5 bases from V and 1 from J, leaving 11 bases between them. CDR1 is WSHSY and CDR2 is SAAADI in the germline V gene. The CDR3 region is CASSPGRSNTEAFF. CDR3 nucleotide sequence: TGCGCCAGCAGTCCGGGACGGTCGAACACTGAAGCTTTCTTT.